Listed below are T cell receptor beta chains from one sample, sequenced in a study of T-cell reconstitution after alpha-beta-depleted transplantation in children. TCRdb called the PCR reads again in MiXCR, with one record for every CDR3 protein. The table includes 250,000 to 300,000 distinct CDR3 sequences, more than 8% detected once. The sample consisted of PBMCs from the stem cell graft donor, taken from the stem cell graft. These receptors came from a human donor who donated a stem cell graft to a child with SCID. The CDR3 runs from the conserved cysteine through the conserved F or W. Fields, in order: clone size, V gene, D gene, J gene, CDR3 protein, CDR3 DNA. A D gene is named only where the DNA matches it firmly. Size values are once, few and many counts, or a class for expanded clones, and some rows have none.

abundance: few
v_gene: TRBV10-3
d_gene: TRBD1
j_gene: TRBJ2-2
CDR3aa: CAISGTGDTGELFF
CDR3nt: TGTGCCATCAGCGGGACAGGGGACACCGGGGAGCTGTTTTTT

abundance: many
v_gene: TRBV9
d_gene: -
j_gene: TRBJ1-1
CDR3aa: CASSPSDGMSTEAFF
CDR3nt: TGTGCCAGCAGCCCAAGTGATGGCATGAGCACTGAAGCTTTCTTT

abundance: -
v_gene: TRBV5-5
d_gene: TRBD1
j_gene: TRBJ1-6
CDR3aa: CASSLADRVAQSPLHF
CDR3nt: TGTGCCAGCAGCTTGGCGGACAGGGTGGCCCAATCACCCCTCCACTTT

abundance: -
v_gene: TRBV5-5
d_gene: TRBD1
j_gene: TRBJ1-6
CDR3aa: CASSLVGPTGGYNSPLHF
CDR3nt: TGTGCCAGCAGCTTGGTAGGCCCCACAGGGGGATATAATTCACCCCTCCACTTT

abundance: few
v_gene: TRBV5-1
d_gene: -
j_gene: TRBJ2-2
CDR3aa: CASSIDPANTGELFF
CDR3nt: TGCGCCAGCAGCATAGACCCAGCGAACACCGGGGAGCTGTTTTTT

abundance: -
v_gene: TRBV9
d_gene: TRBD1
j_gene: TRBJ2-5
CDR3aa: CASSVGGQGQETQYF
CDR3nt: TGTGCCAGCAGCGTAGGTGGACAGGGACAAGAGACCCAGTACTTC

abundance: few
v_gene: TRBV4-1
d_gene: -
j_gene: TRBJ2-6
CDR3aa: CASSQDPRAGANVLTF
CDR3nt: TGCGCCAGCAGCCAAGATCCCAGGGCTGGGGCCAACGTCCTGACTTTC

abundance: -
v_gene: TRBV3-1
d_gene: -
j_gene: TRBJ2-5
CDR3aa: CASSSRDETQYF
CDR3nt: TGTGCCAGCAGCTCCAGGGATGAGACCCAGTACTTC

abundance: many
v_gene: TRBV14
d_gene: TRBD2
j_gene: TRBJ2-1
CDR3aa: CASSQFVGGSYNEQFF
CDR3nt: TGTGCCAGCAGCCAGTTTGTGGGGGGGTCCTACAATGAGCAGTTCTTC

abundance: -
v_gene: TRBV5-6
d_gene: -
j_gene: TRBJ2-4
CDR3aa: CASSLGQGKNIQYF
CDR3nt: TGTGCCAGCAGCTTAGGGCAGGGTAAAAACATTCAGTACTTC

abundance: few
v_gene: TRBV29-1
d_gene: -
j_gene: TRBJ1-4
CDR3aa: CSVEGAEGTNEKLFF
CDR3nt: TGCAGCGTTGAAGGGGCGGAGGGGACTAATGAAAAACTGTTTTTT

abundance: few
v_gene: TRBV25-1
d_gene: -
j_gene: TRBJ2-7
CDR3aa: CASSASRTASEQYF
CDR3nt: TGTGCCAGCAGTGCCTCCAGGACAGCGTCCGAGCAGTACTTC

abundance: -
v_gene: TRBV12-3/TRBV12-4
d_gene: -
j_gene: TRBJ1-3
CDR3aa: CASSSFIRSSGNTIYF
CDR3nt: TGTGCCAGCAGTAGTTTTATTCGGAGCTCTGGAAACACCATATATTTT

abundance: few
v_gene: TRBV3-1
d_gene: -
j_gene: TRBJ1-5
CDR3aa: CASSQAINSNQPQHF
CDR3nt: TGTGCCAGCAGCCAAGCTATAAATAGCAATCAGCCCCAGCATTTT

abundance: many
v_gene: TRBV5-6
d_gene: -
j_gene: TRBJ2-3
CDR3aa: CASSLVVGRDTQYF
CDR3nt: TGTGCCAGCAGCTTGGTGGTGGGCCGAGATACGCAGTATTTT

abundance: -
v_gene: TRBV6-5
d_gene: -
j_gene: TRBJ1-2
CDR3aa: CASSYTQASNYGYTF
CDR3nt: TGTGCCAGCAGTTACACCCAGGCTTCTAACTATGGCTACACCTTC

abundance: many
v_gene: TRBV10-2
d_gene: TRBD2
j_gene: TRBJ2-7
CDR3aa: CASSGGTSYEQYF
CDR3nt: TGCGCCAGCAGTGGGGGGACTAGCTACGAGCAGTACTTC

abundance: many
v_gene: TRBV20-1
d_gene: -
j_gene: TRBJ1-1
CDR3aa: CSYLGGNTEAFF
CDR3nt: TGCAGTTACCTCGGGGGGAACACTGAAGCTTTCTTT

abundance: -
v_gene: TRBV29-1
d_gene: -
j_gene: TRBJ1-2
CDR3aa: CSVEGAGSYTF
CDR3nt: TGCAGCGTTGAAGGGGCAGGGAGCTACACCTTC

abundance: few
v_gene: TRBV12-3/TRBV12-4
d_gene: -
j_gene: TRBJ2-1
CDR3aa: CASSSWQGSYNEQFF
CDR3nt: TGTGCCAGCAGTTCCTGGCAGGGCTCCTACAATGAGCAGTTCTTC

abundance: few
v_gene: TRBV6-1
d_gene: -
j_gene: TRBJ2-5
CDR3aa: CASRTSGTSQETQYF
CDR3nt: TGTGCCAGCAGAACCTCAGGGACTTCTCAAGAGACCCAGTACTTC

abundance: few
v_gene: TRBV7-2
d_gene: -
j_gene: TRBJ2-7
CDR3aa: CASSLGVFTPNEQYF
CDR3nt: TGTGCCAGCAGCTTAGGTGTCTTTACTCCTAACGAGCAGTACTTC

abundance: few
v_gene: TRBV7-8
d_gene: TRBD1
j_gene: TRBJ2-7
CDR3aa: CASSLRDRGHYEQYF
CDR3nt: TGTGCCAGCAGCTTAAGGGACAGGGGGCACTACGAGCAGTACTTC

abundance: -
v_gene: TRBV3-1
d_gene: TRBD2
j_gene: TRBJ2-5
CDR3aa: CASSQFTGTMEETQYF
CDR3nt: TGTGCCAGCAGCCAATTCACCGGGACTATGGAAGAGACCCAGTACTTC

abundance: -
v_gene: TRBV12-3/TRBV12-4
d_gene: TRBD1
j_gene: TRBJ1-5
CDR3aa: CASSLRQGGSQPQHF
CDR3nt: TGTGCCAGCAGCCTGAGACAGGGAGGGAGTCAGCCCCAGCATTTT

abundance: -
v_gene: TRBV11-2
d_gene: TRBD2
j_gene: TRBJ2-1
CDR3aa: CASSLETGGALSYNEQFF
CDR3nt: TGTGCCAGCAGCTTAGAAACCGGGGGGGCCTTGTCCTACAATGAGCAGTTCTTC

abundance: -
v_gene: TRBV9
d_gene: -
j_gene: TRBJ2-1
CDR3aa: CASSARGANNNEQFF
CDR3nt: TGTGCCAGCTCCGCCCGAGGGGCTAATAACAATGAGCAGTTCTTC

abundance: -
v_gene: TRBV12-3/TRBV12-4
d_gene: -
j_gene: TRBJ2-7
CDR3aa: CASSPMGQPSEQYF
CDR3nt: TGTGCCAGCAGTCCCATGGGGCAACCTAGCGAGCAGTACTTC

abundance: -
v_gene: TRBV19
d_gene: -
j_gene: TRBJ1-5
CDR3aa: CASSIRGQPQHF
CDR3nt: TGTGCCAGTAGTATCCGGGGACAGCCCCAGCATTTT

abundance: -
v_gene: TRBV10-1
d_gene: -
j_gene: TRBJ1-1
CDR3aa: CASSPGGIGEAFF
CDR3nt: TGCGCCAGCAGTCCTGGGGGGATTGGTGAAGCTTTCTTT

abundance: -
v_gene: TRBV12-3/TRBV12-4
d_gene: -
j_gene: TRBJ2-7
CDR3aa: CASSFAIIGYEQYF
CDR3nt: TGTGCCAGCAGTTTTGCCATCATTGGCTACGAGCAGTACTTC

abundance: -
v_gene: TRBV20-1
d_gene: TRBD1
j_gene: TRBJ1-2
CDR3aa: CSVIRTGVSGYTF
CDR3nt: TGCAGTGTCATAAGGACAGGGGTGTCTGGCTACACCTTC

abundance: -
v_gene: TRBV6-5
d_gene: TRBD2
j_gene: TRBJ2-1
CDR3aa: CASSYGQGLAYEQFF
CDR3nt: TGTGCCAGCAGTTACGGGCAGGGACTAGCCTATGAGCAGTTCTTC

abundance: few
v_gene: TRBV12-3/TRBV12-4
d_gene: -
j_gene: TRBJ1-5
CDR3aa: CASSRGWVQPQHF
CDR3nt: TGTGCCAGCAGTCGAGGGTGGGTGCAGCCCCAGCATTTT

abundance: -
v_gene: TRBV5-6
d_gene: -
j_gene: TRBJ2-5
CDR3aa: CASSLGQGTRETQYF
CDR3nt: TGTGCCAGCAGCTTGGGGCAGGGCACCCGGGAGACCCAGTACTTC

abundance: few
v_gene: TRBV12-3/TRBV12-4
d_gene: TRBD2
j_gene: TRBJ2-2
CDR3aa: CASSTGLAAGELFF
CDR3nt: TGTGCCAGCAGCACGGGACTAGCGGCCGGGGAGCTGTTTTTT

abundance: few
v_gene: TRBV23-1
d_gene: -
j_gene: TRBJ2-7
CDR3aa: CASGTLAYEQYF
CDR3nt: TGCGCCAGTGGGACACTAGCCTACGAGCAGTACTTC

abundance: many
v_gene: TRBV19
d_gene: -
j_gene: TRBJ2-2
CDR3aa: CATTDGNTGELFF
CDR3nt: TGTGCTACTACGGACGGGAACACCGGGGAGCTGTTTTTT

abundance: many
v_gene: TRBV12-3/TRBV12-4
d_gene: -
j_gene: TRBJ2-7
CDR3aa: CASSLGGSSSYEQYF
CDR3nt: TGTGCCAGCAGTTTAGGGGGTTCGAGCTCCTACGAGCAGTACTTC

abundance: many
v_gene: TRBV12-3/TRBV12-4
d_gene: -
j_gene: TRBJ1-4
CDR3aa: CASSLSDQKLFF
CDR3nt: TGTGCCAGCAGTTTGAGTGATCAAAAACTGTTTTTT

abundance: -
v_gene: TRBV19
d_gene: TRBD1
j_gene: TRBJ1-5
CDR3aa: CASSGPGTGYLQPQHF
CDR3nt: TGTGCCAGTAGTGGTCCCGGGACAGGGTATCTTCAGCCCCAGCATTTT

abundance: -
v_gene: TRBV6-1
d_gene: -
j_gene: TRBJ2-7
CDR3aa: CASTPVPGGGEQYF
CDR3nt: TGTGCCAGCACCCCCGTGCCCGGGGGCGGCGAGCAGTACTTC

abundance: -
v_gene: TRBV5-1
d_gene: TRBD1
j_gene: TRBJ1-1
CDR3aa: CASSSKGAGGMTEAFF
CDR3nt: TGCGCCAGCAGCTCCAAGGGGGCAGGGGGGATGACTGAAGCTTTCTTT

abundance: -
v_gene: TRBV12-3/TRBV12-4
d_gene: -
j_gene: TRBJ1-6
CDR3aa: CASSLQGHNSPLHF
CDR3nt: TGTGCCAGCAGTTTACAGGGGCATAATTCACCCCTCCACTTT

abundance: few
v_gene: TRBV29-1
d_gene: TRBD1
j_gene: TRBJ2-7
CDR3aa: CSVVRTGAYEQYF
CDR3nt: TGCAGCGTTGTGAGGACAGGGGCCTACGAGCAGTACTTC

abundance: many
v_gene: TRBV5-1
d_gene: -
j_gene: TRBJ1-5
CDR3aa: CASSQDRNQPQHF
CDR3nt: TGCGCCAGCAGCCAAGACCGAAATCAGCCCCAGCATTTT

abundance: many
v_gene: TRBV20-1
d_gene: -
j_gene: TRBJ2-2
CDR3aa: CSASRDKNTGELFF
CDR3nt: TGCAGTGCTTCCCGGGACAAGAACACCGGGGAGCTGTTTTTT

abundance: few
v_gene: TRBV7-2
d_gene: -
j_gene: TRBJ1-1
CDR3aa: CASSLVLTAEAFF
CDR3nt: TGTGCCAGCAGCTTAGTCCTAACCGCTGAAGCTTTCTTT

abundance: few
v_gene: TRBV9
d_gene: -
j_gene: TRBJ2-7
CDR3aa: CASSPRGGSSYEQYF
CDR3nt: TGTGCCAGCAGCCCCCGGGGAGGTAGCTCCTACGAGCAGTACTTC

abundance: -
v_gene: TRBV6-1
d_gene: -
j_gene: TRBJ1-6
CDR3aa: CASSETGANNSPLHF
CDR3nt: TGTGCCAGCAGTGAGACGGGGGCTAATAATTCACCCCTCCACTTT

abundance: few
v_gene: TRBV7-2
d_gene: -
j_gene: TRBJ2-7
CDR3aa: CASSLGEYRFYEQYF
CDR3nt: TGTGCCAGCAGCTTAGGGGAGTACAGATTCTACGAGCAGTACTTC

abundance: many
v_gene: TRBV2
d_gene: TRBD2
j_gene: TRBJ2-2
CDR3aa: CASRQRETYTGELFF
CDR3nt: TGTGCCAGCAGGCAGCGGGAGACCTACACCGGGGAGCTGTTTTTT

abundance: -
v_gene: TRBV7-9
d_gene: -
j_gene: TRBJ2-7
CDR3aa: CASSLASGFPYEQYF
CDR3nt: TGTGCCAGCAGCTTAGCATCAGGATTTCCCTACGAGCAGTACTTC

abundance: few
v_gene: TRBV7-9
d_gene: -
j_gene: TRBJ1-4
CDR3aa: CASSSTKGATNEKLFF
CDR3nt: TGTGCCAGCAGCTCCACTAAGGGCGCAACTAATGAAAAACTGTTTTTT